The sequence of this TCR beta chain was determined in a study of regulatory T cells in long-lasting Graves disease. Findings of the study overall: Having only a small sample size may have limited accuracy.

Note on this clonotype: The antigen is not known.

Both iRepertoire HTBI primers and Arm-PCR of CDR3 regions were used to build the TCR beta libraries. From the multiplex PCR reads, TCRdb called clonotypes with MiXCR, one entry per CDR3 protein. The sample contains hundreds of thousands of distinct CDR3 sequences, around 20% of which appear only once. As for time point: persistent/refractory GD, antithyroid drugs over 5 years with positive TRAb. PBMC RNA served as the TCR library source. There are 15 residues in the CDR3. CDR1 is MNHEY and CDR2 is SMNVEV in the germline V gene (reference sequence). The germline V and J ends were trimmed by 3 bases and 2 bases, with 14 bases remaining between them.

The TCR originated in a female donor with Graves disease. The sequencing used peripheral blood mononuclear cells (PBMCs), collected when the disease was refractory, from a patient treated with antithyroid drugs. This chain joins TRBV27 and TRBJ2-7; the D gene is possibly TRBD1 (5 bases). CDR3 DNA sequence: TGTGCCAGCAGTTTGTTTTTGGGCAGGGCCTACGAGCAGTACTTC. The encoded protein is CASSLFLGRAYEQYF.